Following are 29 T cell receptor beta chains from one sample sequenced in a study of T cells in Graves' hyperthyroidism and ophthalmopathy. There were TCR beta CDR3 regions amplified from RNA transcripts. The TCR CDR3 first-round RT-PCR relied on the HTBI primer set. TCRdb redid the calling of the multiplex PCR reads with MiXCR, one entry per CDR3 protein. Of about 480,000 distinct CDR3 sequences listed, under 15% were seen once; the top ten hold 15% to 20%. The source material was blood. The receptors come from a woman between 18 and 29 years old with Graves' hyperthyroidism.

J is TRBJ2-1 and V is TRBV27, with a tentative D call TRBD2 (6 bases). Trimming took off 5 bases at V and 9 bases at J, with 14 bases between the two ends. This CDR3 is built from 13 residues. The germline CDR1 and CDR2 sequences are MNHEY and SMNVEV (reference sequence). The CDR3 is CASSLAIMGEQFF. CDR3 coding DNA: TGTGCCAGCAGTCTAGCGATTATGGGTGAGCAGTTCTTC.

The table lists this clonotype with many counts. V and J are TRBV7-3 and TRBJ1-1; D not certain. The CDR3 covers 13 residues. With 3 bases removed from V and 1 base from J, the gap between germline ends came to 6 bases. The germline V gene encodes CDR1 SGHTA and CDR2 FQGTGA. In DNA form, the CDR3 reads TGTGCCAGCAGCTTGGCAGCGAACACTGAAGCTTTCTTT. Translating it yields CASSLAANTEAFF.

In its sample, this clonotype was seen a few times. A much bigger clone sits one base away, suggesting this may be a read error. The genes are TRBV6-1 and TRBJ2-7, with 7 bases fitting TRBD1. Germline lookup yields CDR1 MNHNS and CDR2 SASEGT. The CDR3 consists of 16 residues. The CDR3 region is CASRLVLYGTAYEHYF. The CDR3 DNA sequence: TGTGCCAGCAGGCTTGTATTGTACGGGACAGCTTACGAGCATTACTTC.

This chain joins TRBV19 and TRBJ2-2; D uncertain. V lost 7 bases to trimming and J lost 0 bases, with 9 bases between them. Germline CDR1 is LNHDA and CDR2 is SQIVND (reference sequence). The CDR3 length is 14 residues. CDR3 loop: CASNGHSNTGELFF. The CDR3 DNA reads as TGTGCCAGTAACGGTCACTCGAACACCGGGGAGCTGTTTTTT.

There are many counts of this clonotype. This chain uses TRBV28 with TRBJ2-5, with D maybe TRBD1 (6 bases). The CDR3 runs 13 residues. V lost 6 bases and J 0 bases, leaving 8 bases between the germline ends. Germline V lookup: CDR1 MDHEN, CDR2 SYDVKM. CDR3 in amino acids: CASSWDNQETQYF. The CDR3 nucleotides read TGTGCCAGCAGCTGGGACAACCAAGAGACCCAGTACTTC.

This clonotype was observed at least ten times. The V call is TRBV20-1, the J call TRBJ2-7, with 11 bases lining up with TRBD2. The germline CDR1 and CDR2 sequences are DFQATT and SNEGSKA (reference sequence). The CDR3 spans 14 residues. With V trimmed by 5 bases and J by 0 bases, 3 bases remained unmatched. CDR3 sequence: CSAPTSGDSYEQYF. The CDR3 nucleotides are TGCAGTGCTCCGACTAGCGGGGACTCCTACGAGCAGTACTTC.

In its sample, this clonotype was seen many times. The J gene is TRBJ2-5, the V gene TRBV3-1; a weak D match, TRBD2 (5 bases). Trimming stripped 1 base from V and 1 base from J, with 16 bases between. Germline CDR1 and CDR2: LGHDT and YNNKEL (reference sequence). The CDR3 is 17 residues long. CDR3 amino acids: CASSQGISAGRQETQYF. The DNA for the CDR3 is TGTGCCAGCAGCCAAGGGATTTCGGCGGGCCGCCAAGAGACCCAGTACTTC.

This clonotype was counted many times. The CDR3: CASKSGQATNEKLFF. The CDR3 region has the DNA TGTGCCAGCAAGTCCGGACAGGCGACTAATGAAAAACTGTTTTTT. V and J are TRBV28 and TRBJ1-4, with 7 nucleotides matching TRBD1. From germline, CDR1 is MDHEN and CDR2 SYDVKM. The CDR3 covers 15 residues. J lost 2 bases, V lost 7 bases, and 7 bases had no gene match.

This clonotype was detected many times. The V and J genes are TRBV30 and TRBJ1-1; D gene ambiguous. The ends were cut back, 5 bases at V and 7 bases at J, with 5 bases in the middle. The CDR3 is made up of 9 amino acids. Per germline, CDR1 GTSNPN and CDR2 SVGIG (reference sequence). This CDR3 is CAWGREAFF. The CDR3 DNA reads as TGTGCCTGGGGACGTGAAGCTTTCTTT.

This clonotype was counted many times. The V and J genes are TRBV20-1 and TRBJ2-1, with D unresolved. Germline V lookup: CDR1 DFQATT, CDR2 SNEGSKA (reference sequence). The germline V and J ends were trimmed by 0 bases and 5 bases, with 11 bases remaining between them. The CDR3 runs to 14 residues. The CDR3 protein is CSARDAKVNNEQFF. CDR3 sequence (DNA): TGCAGTGCTAGAGATGCCAAGGTTAACAATGAGCAGTTCTTC.

This clonotype came up many times. This chain links TRBV7-9 with TRBJ1-1; D perhaps matches TRBD1 (5 bases). The V gene lost 3 bases and the J gene lost 6 bases, with 14 bases spanning the gap. Per the germline V gene, CDR1 is SEHNR and CDR2 is FQNEAQ (reference sequence). The CDR3 runs 14 residues. DNA for the CDR3: TGTGCCAGCAGCTTGGGTTCAGGGATCCCTGAAGCTTTCTTT. Amino acids: CASSLGSGIPEAFF.

This clonotype was found many times. This chain joins TRBV2 and TRBJ2-5, with 9 bases lining up with TRBD2. CDR1 and CDR2 from the germline V gene are SNHLY and FYNNEI. The CDR3 loop spans 17 amino acids. V trimming: 6 bases; J trimming: 1 base; junction bases outside the gene matches: 12. In DNA, the CDR3 is TGTGCCAGCAGGTTCCTTACTAGCGGGTCGTTCCAAGAGACCCAGTACTTC. Translating it yields CASRFLTSGSFQETQYF.

Many counts were recorded for this clonotype. The chain is built from TRBV3-1 and TRBJ2-5, with 7 bases fitting TRBD2. Germline V CDR1 and CDR2: LGHDT, YNNKEL (reference sequence). With V trimmed by 4 bases and J by 5 bases, 10 bases remained unmatched. CDR3 length: 15 amino acids. CDR3 coding DNA: TGTGCCAGCAGCCTTATGAGGGAGGGCCGGGAGACCCAGTACTTC. This gives the protein CASSLMREGRETQYF.

This clonotype occurred many times. CDR3 sequence reads: CASSIFQGAGTEAFF. In DNA form, the CDR3 reads TGTGCCAGCAGCATCTTTCAGGGGGCGGGGACTGAAGCTTTCTTT. The V and J genes are TRBV11-2 and TRBJ1-1; 8 nucleotides line up with TRBD1. Germline V gives CDR1 SGHAT, CDR2 FQNNGV. This CDR3 has 15 residues. J was trimmed by 5 bases and V by 5 bases; bases with no gene match: 10.

This clonotype was seen at least ten times. This chain connects TRBV2 to TRBJ2-1; D gene ambiguous. V was trimmed by 10 bases and J by 9 bases, leaving 22 bases between them. The CDR3 contains 14 residues. Germline V CDR1 and CDR2: SNHLY, FYNNEI. The CDR3 sequence is CATRGTPRGGEQFF. The CDR3 DNA reads as TGTGCCACCCGAGGAACTCCCCGTGGTGGTGAGCAGTTCTTC. The full variable domain, rest sourced from reference TRBV2 and TRBJ2-1, is EPEVTQTPSHQVTQMGQEVILRCVPISNHLYFYWYRQILGQKVEFLVSFYNNEISEKSEIFDDQFSVERPDGSNFTLKIRSTKLEDSAMYFCATRGTPRGGEQFFGPGTRLTVL.

This clonotype was observed at least ten times. This sequence joins TRBV19 and TRBJ1-6; 7 bases are a match to TRBD1. Trimming took 7 bases from V and 6 from J; bases not matched to a gene: 3. The CDR3 consists of 13 residues. The germline V gene has CDR1 LNHDA and CDR2 SQIVND (reference sequence). As DNA, the CDR3 is TGTGCCAGTACAGGGACAGTTAATTCACCCCTCCACTTT. Residues: CASTGTVNSPLHF.

This clonotype was detected many times. This chain connects TRBV5-5 to TRBJ2-6; 9 bases map to TRBD1. V lost 0 bases and J lost 1; bases outside the gene matches: 14. The CDR3 has 21 amino acids. The germline gives CDR1 SGHKS, CDR2 YYEKEE (reference sequence). CDR3 nucleotide sequence: TGTGCCAGCAGCTTGGCTACGTTTTCGGGACAGGGAGGGTCTGGGGCCAACGTCCTGACTTTC. Protein: CASSLATFSGQGGSGANVLTF.

This clonotype occurred many times. This chain joins TRBV29-1 and TRBJ1-2; D unclear. Germline V gene sequence: CDR1 SQVTM, CDR2 ANQGSEA. The CDR3 totals 13 residues. Trimming stripped 0 bases from V and 4 bases from J, with 9 bases between. The chain's CDR3 is CSVEERDSYGYTF. CDR3 bases: TGCAGCGTTGAAGAACGGGATAGCTATGGCTACACCTTC.

This clonotype was observed at least ten times. V and J are TRBV18 and TRBJ1-1; D is unclear. This CDR3 has 16 residues. In germline, CDR1 is KGHSH, CDR2 LQKENI. V was trimmed by 3 bases and J by 3 bases, leaving 17 bases between them. CDR3 DNA sequence: TGTGCCAGCTCACCGAATTTTGTCAGCGAGTACACTGAAGCTTTCTTT. Encoded protein: CASSPNFVSEYTEAFF.

This clonotype appeared many times. The chain couples TRBV19 to TRBJ1-5; D is perhaps TRBD1 (6 bases). Germline V gene data show CDR1 as LNHDA and CDR2 as SQIVND (reference sequence). V was clipped by 6 bases and J by 0 bases, with 15 bases between them. The CDR3 contains 16 residues. The CDR3 nucleotides are TGTGCCAGTAGCGCAATGGGACAATATAGCAATCAGCCCCAGCATTTT. Its protein product is CASSAMGQYSNQPQHF.

This clonotype has ten or more counts. J is TRBJ1-4 and V is TRBV18, with D perhaps TRBD1 (6 bases). There are 15 residues in the CDR3. V gave up 6 bases and J gave up 8 bases, with 19 bases separating them. Germline V CDR1 and CDR2: KGHSH, LQKENI. CDR3 protein: CASSPAPGVGEKLFF. Written as DNA, the CDR3 is TGTGCCAGCTCGCCCGCCCCAGGGGTAGGCGAAAAACTGTTTTTT.

J is TRBJ1-2 and V is TRBV6-1, with TRBD1 identical over 7 bases. Germline CDR1 is MNHNS and CDR2 is SASEGT. The CDR3 loop spans 11 amino acids. J lost 4 bases, V lost 11 bases, and 4 bases had no gene match. CDR3 bases: TGTGCCTGCCGGGACAGCTATGGCTACACCTTC. It encodes CACRDSYGYTF.

This clonotype has ten or more counts. The chain couples TRBV29-1 to TRBJ1-1, with D possibly being TRBD1 (5 bases). Germline-derived CDR1 and CDR2 are SQVTM and ANQGSEA. Trimming shortened V by 4 bases and J by 0 bases, and 12 bases separated the two germline ends. The CDR3 totals 14 residues. CDR3 sequence: CSVAGVLMNTEAFF. CDR3 in DNA: TGCAGCGTTGCGGGGGTCCTCATGAACACTGAAGCTTTCTTT.

This clonotype has at least ten counts. The CDR3 loop reads CASSPSSAGGPYTGELFF. CDR3 coding DNA: TGTGCCAGCAGCCCGTCCTCAGCGGGAGGGCCCTACACCGGGGAGCTGTTTTTT. The V call is TRBV7-9, the J call TRBJ2-2, with 10 nucleotides matching TRBD2. The CDR3 is 18 amino acids. V gave up 5 bases and J gave up 3 bases; unmatched junction bases: 12. The germline CDR1 and CDR2 sequences are SEHNR and FQNEAQ (reference sequence).

There are many counts of this clonotype. V and J are TRBV24-1 and TRBJ1-5; D not resolved. The CDR3 contains 14 residues. CDR1 and CDR2 (germline): KGHDR, SFDVKD. V lost 6 bases, J lost 4 bases, and 12 bases lay in between. DNA for the CDR3: TGTGCCACCAGTCGGGCGAGGGATAATCAGCCCCAGCATTTT. Amino acids: CATSRARDNQPQHF.

This clonotype was seen a handful of times. The chain links TRBV6-2 or TRBV6-3 to TRBJ2-2; 12 bases match TRBD2. Germline CDR1 MNHEY, CDR2 SVGEGT. The CDR3 is made up of 20 amino acids. Trimming removed 2 bases from V and 3 bases from J; junction bases left unmatched: 13. CDR3 nucleotide sequence: TGTGCCAGCAGTTACGAGGGAAGGGCTAGCGGGAGGGGTCACACCGGGGAGCTGTTTTTT. This sequence encodes CASSYEGRASGRGHTGELFF.

The chain uses TRBV7-3 and TRBJ2-6; D gene ambiguous. Germline V CDR1 and CDR2: SGHTA, FQGTGA. The CDR3 totals 15 residues. Trimming left V 4 bases short and J 2 bases short, with 9 bases between. The CDR3 sequence: CASSSPGAGANVLTF. CDR3 DNA sequence: TGTGCCAGCAGCTCGCCGGGTGCTGGGGCCAACGTCCTGACTTTC.

This clonotype was picked up one time. The genes are TRBV6-4 and TRBJ2-1; D ambiguous. Trimming removed 6 bases from V and 3 bases from J, with 9 bases in between. Germline values: CDR1 MRHNA, CDR2 SNTAGT. The CDR3 has 13 amino acids. Here the CDR3 reads CASSQTSYNEQFF. The CDR3 DNA is TGTGCCAGCAGCCAGACAAGCTACAATGAGCAGTTCTTC.

V and J are TRBV28 and TRBJ1-4; 11 bases are shared with TRBD1. CDR3 size: 14 residues. Trimming removed 5 bases from V and 10 bases from J; junction bases left unmatched: 6. The germline CDR1 and CDR2 sequences are MDHEN and SYDVKM. The chain's CDR3 is CASSRGQGAVKLFF. The CDR3 DNA is TGTGCCAGCAGTAGAGGACAGGGGGCTGTAAAACTGTTTTTT.